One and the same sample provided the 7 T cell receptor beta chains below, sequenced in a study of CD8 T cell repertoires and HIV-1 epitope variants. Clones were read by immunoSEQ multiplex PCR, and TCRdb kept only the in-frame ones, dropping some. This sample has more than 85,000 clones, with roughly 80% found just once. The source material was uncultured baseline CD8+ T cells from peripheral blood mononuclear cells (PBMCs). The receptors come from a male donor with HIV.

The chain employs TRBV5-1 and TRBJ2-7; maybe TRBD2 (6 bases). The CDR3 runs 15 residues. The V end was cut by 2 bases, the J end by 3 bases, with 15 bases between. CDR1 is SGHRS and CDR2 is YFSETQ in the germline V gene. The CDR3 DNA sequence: TGCGCCAGCAGCTTCACTAGCCAGACTTACTACGAGCAGTACTTC. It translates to CASSFTSQTYYEQYF.

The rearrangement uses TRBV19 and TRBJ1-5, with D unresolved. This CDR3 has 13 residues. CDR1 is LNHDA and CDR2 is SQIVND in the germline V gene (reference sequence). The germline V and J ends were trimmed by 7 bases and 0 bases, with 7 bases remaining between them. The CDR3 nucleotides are TGTGCCAGTACGCAGTATAGCAATCAGCCCCAGCATTTT. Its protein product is CASTQYSNQPQHF. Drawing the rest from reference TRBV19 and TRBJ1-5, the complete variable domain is DGGITQSPKYLFRKEGQNVTLSCEQNLNHDAMYWYRQDPGQGLRLIYYSQIVNDFQKGDIAEGYSVSREKKESFPLTVTSAQKNPTAFYLCASTQYSNQPQHFGDGTRLSIL.

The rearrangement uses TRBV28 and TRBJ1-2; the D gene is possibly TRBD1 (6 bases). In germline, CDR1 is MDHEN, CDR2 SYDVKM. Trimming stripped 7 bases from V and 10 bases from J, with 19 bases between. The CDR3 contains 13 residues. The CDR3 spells CASTSLQGTDYTF. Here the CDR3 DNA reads TGTGCCAGCACCTCACTACAGGGTACTGACTACACCTTC.

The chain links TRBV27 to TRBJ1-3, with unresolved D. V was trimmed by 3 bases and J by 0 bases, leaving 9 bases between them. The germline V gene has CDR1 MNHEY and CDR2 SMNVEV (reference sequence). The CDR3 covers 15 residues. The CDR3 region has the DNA TGTGCCAGCAGTTTTGGCAGGAGCTCTGGAAACACCATATATTTT. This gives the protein CASSFGRSSGNTIYF.

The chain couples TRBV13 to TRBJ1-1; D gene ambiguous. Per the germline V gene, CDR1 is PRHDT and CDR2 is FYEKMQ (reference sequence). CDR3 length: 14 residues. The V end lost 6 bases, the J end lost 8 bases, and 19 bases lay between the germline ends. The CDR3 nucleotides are TGTGCCAGCAGTTCCCCCGGGATAAGACCCGAAGCTTTCTTT. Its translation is CASSSPGIRPEAFF. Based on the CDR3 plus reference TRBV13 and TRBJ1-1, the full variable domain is AAGVIQSPRHLIKEKRETATLKCYPIPRHDTVYWYQQGPGQDPQFLISFYEKMQSDKGSIPDRFSAQQFSDYHSELNMSSLELGDSALYFCASSSPGIRPEAFFGQGTRLTVV.

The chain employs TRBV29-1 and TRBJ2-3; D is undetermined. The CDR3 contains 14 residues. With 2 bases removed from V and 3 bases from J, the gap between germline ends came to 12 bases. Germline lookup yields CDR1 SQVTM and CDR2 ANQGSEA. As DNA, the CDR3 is TGCAGCGTTGAATTAACCTGGGGTACAGATACGCAGTATTTT. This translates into CSVELTWGTDTQYF.

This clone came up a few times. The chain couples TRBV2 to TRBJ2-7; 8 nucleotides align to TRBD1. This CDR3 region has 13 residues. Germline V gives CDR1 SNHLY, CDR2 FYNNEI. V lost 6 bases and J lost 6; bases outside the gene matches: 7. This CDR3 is CASRDRVGLEQYF. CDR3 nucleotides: TGTGCCAGCAGGGACAGGGTAGGTCTCGAGCAGTACTTC.